This entry lists 5 T cell receptor beta chains sequenced from one sample in a study of blood T cells in healthy people across ages. The authors ran a second PCR of roughly 6 to 11 cycles using a sample-barcoded 5' primer and a J-beta primer mix. TCRdb reanalysed the 5' RACE reads using MiXCR and keeps one entry per CDR3 protein. This repertoire shows around 1,700,000 distinct CDR3 sequences, 28% found once; its top ten account for approximately 7.7%. What was sequenced was blood. These receptors were obtained from a woman in her twenties or thirties in good health.

Ten or more counts support this clonotype. This chain uses TRBV15 with TRBJ2-1; TRBD2 is a possible D gene (6 bases). From germline, CDR1 is LNHNV and CDR2 YYDKDF (reference sequence). V lost 7 bases and J lost 0, with 13 bases in between. The CDR3 length is 15 residues. The CDR3 loop reads CATTAGIASYNEQFF. CDR3 DNA sequence: TGTGCCACCACCGCGGGGATCGCCTCCTACAATGAGCAGTTCTTC.

The V and J genes are TRBV20-1 and TRBJ2-1; 7 bases agree with TRBD2. The CDR3 covers 17 residues. Germline V gene lookup returns CDR1 DFQATT and CDR2 SNEGSKA (reference sequence). Losses at the gene ends were 0 bases for V and 0 bases for J; bases not matched to a gene: 8. CDR3 sequence (DNA): TGCAGTGCTAGAGATTACAGGCGGGAGAGCTCCTACAATGAGCAGTTCTTC. The encoded protein is CSARDYRRESSYNEQFF.

V gene TRBV20-1 combines with J gene TRBJ2-1; 8 bases line up with TRBD2. This CDR3 spans 16 amino acids. V lost 7 bases to trimming and J lost 3 bases; unmatched junction nucleotides: 14. Germline CDR1 reads DFQATT; CDR2 reads SNEGSKA (reference sequence). The CDR3 here is CSVQFRGGFDYNEQFF. The CDR3 region has the DNA TGCAGTGTCCAATTTCGGGGGGGCTTTGACTACAATGAGCAGTTCTTC.

This clonotype appeared a few times. The rearrangement joins TRBV7-2 to TRBJ2-1; 9 bases agree with TRBD2. The J segment lost 7 bases and the V segment lost 3 bases, leaving 7 bases of the junction unmatched. From germline, CDR1 is SGHTA and CDR2 FQGNSA. The CDR3 runs 15 residues. CDR3: CASSLGLAGWNEQFF. CDR3 DNA: TGTGCCAGCAGCTTGGGGCTAGCGGGATGGAATGAGCAGTTCTTC.

The chain couples TRBV5-1 to TRBJ1-2; tentative D call: TRBD1 (6 bases). With 0 bases removed from V and 6 bases from J, the gap between germline ends came to 12 bases. Germline CDR1 is SGHRS and CDR2 is YFSETQ. CDR3 size: 14 residues. This chain's CDR3 is CASSLVSGGDGYTF. The DNA of the CDR3 is TGCGCCAGCAGCTTGGTTTCGGGGGGCGATGGCTACACCTTC. The entire variable domain, with the rest obtained from reference TRBV5-1 and TRBJ1-2, is as follows: KAGVTQTPRYLIKTRGQQVTLSCSPISGHRSVSWYQQTPGQGLQFLFEYFSETQRNKGNFPGRFSGRQFSNSRSEMNVSTLELGDSALYLCASSLVSGGDGYTFGSGTRLTVV.